The clone carrying this T cell receptor beta chain was observed a few times. At one boundary the junction diverges from the germline segment, which might be a read error. These data come from a study of blood T cells in healthy people across ages. Germline assignment: CDR1 SSHAT and CDR2 FNYEAQ (reference sequence). The CDR3 is made up of 15 amino acids. Next came a second PCR, run for about 6 to 12 cycles, which used a sample-barcoded 5' primer along with a J-beta primer mix. Via MiXCR, TCRdb re-called the 5' RACE reads, giving one row per CDR3 protein. The sample yields 600,000 to 900,000 distinct CDR3 sequences, more than 25% seen once. The data were also submitted as part of a second study, on T cells of mothers and their children.

Material: blood. This chain uses TRBV7-7 with TRBJ2-2; possibly TRBD1 for D (5 bases). This sequence was found in a boy aged 5-17 years in good health. Here the CDR3 reads CASSSRVVNTGELFF. The CDR3 nucleotides are TGTGCTAGCAGCTCCAGGGTGGTGAACACCGGGGAGCTGTTTTTT.